The 12 T cell receptor beta chains listed next were all sequenced from one sample in a study of PD-L1 blockade in urothelial cancer. Described time point: peripheral blood 6 weeks after treatment start. Sequencing used immunoSEQ multiplex PCR; TCRdb keeps in-frame clones, though not all of them. The data contain more than 60,000 clones, almost 90% of them singletons. Source: PBMCs, taken around atezolizumab (anti-PD-L1) treatment. These receptors were collected from a man between 60 and 75 years old with urothelial cancer.

The V call is TRBV18, the J call TRBJ2-7, with 8 nucleotides matching TRBD2. V shed 6 bases and J 4 bases; nucleotides not matched to a gene: 17. Germline V gene lookup returns CDR1 KGHSH and CDR2 LQKENI. The CDR3 totals 17 residues. CDR3 DNA sequence: TGTGCCAGCTCCCCCGGACTAGCATCAAGCAGCGCATACGAGCAGTACTTC. It yields the protein CASSPGLASSSAYEQYF.

The J gene is TRBJ2-7, the V gene TRBV27; 7 bases are shared with TRBD2. Germline V gene lookup returns CDR1 MNHEY and CDR2 SMNVEV (reference sequence). The CDR3 sequence is 12 residues long. V shed 4 bases and J 3 bases; nucleotides not matched to a gene: 0. CDR3 amino acids: CASSSSGYEQYF. The DNA of the CDR3 is TGTGCCAGCAGTTCTAGCGGCTACGAGCAGTACTTC.

The chain recombines TRBV7-6 with TRBJ2-7, with 8 positions matching TRBD1. From germline, CDR1 is SGHVS and CDR2 FNYEAQ. The CDR3 length is 14 residues. J gave up 1 base and V 4 bases, and 3 bases lay outside the gene matches. CDR3 in amino acids: CASSSDRGSYEQYF. The CDR3 region has the DNA TGTGCCAGCAGCTCTGACAGGGGATCCTACGAGCAGTACTTC. The full variable domain, in which reference TRBV7-6 and TRBJ2-7 provide the parts outside the CDR3, is GAGVSQSPRYKVTKRGQDVALRCDPISGHVSLYWYRQALGQGPEFLTYFNYEAQQDKSGLPNDRFSAERPEGSISTLTIQRTEQRDSAMYRCASSSDRGSYEQYFGPGTRLTVT.

The V and J genes are TRBV7-2 and TRBJ1-3, with TRBD1 matching 8 bases. Looked up from germline, CDR1 is SGHTA and CDR2 is FQGNSA. The CDR3 spans 15 residues. V shed 6 bases, J shed 4 bases, and the junction held 8 bases outside the gene matches. CDR3 region: CASSPQTGVGNTIYF. CDR3 nucleotides: TGTGCCAGCAGTCCCCAGACAGGGGTCGGAAACACCATATATTTT.

The V call is TRBV23-1, the J call TRBJ2-3, with TRBD1 identical over 7 bases. TRBV23-1 is flagged as an ORF with uncertain function. This CDR3 has 19 amino acids. Trimming cost V 3 bases and J 3 bases; bases outside gene matches: 18. The CDR3 DNA sequence: TGCGCCAGCAGTCAGTTGCAGGGGGAGACCAAGAAGGGGACAGATACGCAGTATTTT. Translating gives CASSQLQGETKKGTDTQYF.

This clone was seen a few times. This sequence joins TRBV7-9 and TRBJ2-4, with D unclear. Germline V gene lookup returns CDR1 SEHNR and CDR2 FQNEAQ (reference sequence). Trimming removed 4 bases from V and 0 bases from J, with 13 bases in between. CDR3 length: 16 amino acids. The CDR3 spells CASSSQYLVAKNIQYF. CDR3 nucleotides: TGTGCCAGCAGCTCCCAGTACCTTGTAGCCAAAAACATTCAGTACTTC.

V gene TRBV4-3 combines with J gene TRBJ2-7; 8 nucleotides agree with TRBD1. The CDR3 length is 16 residues. J gave up 7 bases and V 4 bases, and 15 bases lay outside the gene matches. Germline CDR1 reads LGHNA; CDR2 reads YSLEER. The CDR3: CASSPTIRDRLREQYF. DNA for the CDR3: TGCGCCAGCAGCCCTACTATACGGGACAGGCTTCGGGAGCAGTACTTC.

V is TRBV30 and J is TRBJ2-3; TRBD2 aligns across 9 bases. Losses at the gene ends were 0 bases for V and 3 bases for J; bases not matched to a gene: 4. CDR1 is GTSNPN and CDR2 is SVGIG in the germline V gene (reference sequence). The CDR3 extends over 15 amino acids. CDR3 loop: CAWSVRRGGTDTQYF. DNA of the CDR3: TGTGCCTGGAGTGTACGGCGGGGGGGGACAGATACGCAGTATTTT.

The chain joins TRBV21-1 to TRBJ1-1; TRBD1, the D gene given by the table, was not confirmed from the DNA. TRBV21-1 counts as a pseudogene. This CDR3 is 15 amino acids long. The CDR3 region is CASSKVQQGETEAFF. DNA for the CDR3: TGTGCCAGCAGCAAAGTTCAACAGGGAGAGACTGAAGCTTTCTTT.

The J gene is TRBJ1-1, the V gene TRBV9; D is uncertain. From germline, CDR1 is SGDLS and CDR2 YYNGEE. The CDR3 runs to 14 residues. V dropped 4 bases and J dropped 6 bases, with 16 bases sitting between them. CDR3 region: CASSFGDPAAEAFF. As DNA, the CDR3 is TGTGCCAGCAGCTTCGGAGACCCGGCGGCTGAAGCTTTCTTT.

The rearrangement joins TRBV12-5 to TRBJ2-6, with D possibly being TRBD2 (6 bases). CDR1 and CDR2 (germline): LGHNT, FRNRAP. There are 19 residues in the CDR3. Trimming took off 0 bases at V and 1 base at J, with 16 bases between the two ends. Written as DNA, the CDR3 is TGTGCTAGTGGTTTGGTATCCGGGACTGCCTTGTCTGGGGCCAACGTCCTGACTTTC. This encodes CASGLVSGTALSGANVLTF.

Only a few counts were recorded for this clone. This chain uses TRBV28 with TRBJ1-2, with TRBD1 matching 9 bases. V dropped 2 bases and J dropped 3; count of bases not matched to a gene: 4. Germline V CDR1 and CDR2: MDHEN, SYDVKM. The CDR3 covers 15 residues. DNA for the CDR3: TGTGCCAGCAGTTTAGGGACAGGGAGAGACTATGGCTACACCTTC. It yields the protein CASSLGTGRDYGYTF.